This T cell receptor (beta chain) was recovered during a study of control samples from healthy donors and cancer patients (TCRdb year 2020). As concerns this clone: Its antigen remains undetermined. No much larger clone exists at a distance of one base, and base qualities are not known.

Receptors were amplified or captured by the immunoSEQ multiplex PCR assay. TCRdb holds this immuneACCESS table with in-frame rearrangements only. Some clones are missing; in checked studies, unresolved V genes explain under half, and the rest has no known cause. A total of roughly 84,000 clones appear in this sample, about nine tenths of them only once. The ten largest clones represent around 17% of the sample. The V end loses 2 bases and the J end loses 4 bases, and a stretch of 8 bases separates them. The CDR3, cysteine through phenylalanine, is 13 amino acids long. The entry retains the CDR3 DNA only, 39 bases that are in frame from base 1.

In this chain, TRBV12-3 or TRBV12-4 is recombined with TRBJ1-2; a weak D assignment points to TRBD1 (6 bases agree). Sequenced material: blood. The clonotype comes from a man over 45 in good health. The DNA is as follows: TGTGCCAGCAGTTTAAGGGGGGGCTATGGCTACACCTTC. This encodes CASSLRGGYGYTF.